The rows below give T cell receptor beta chains drawn from one sample of a study of T cells in Graves' hyperthyroidism and ophthalmopathy. TCRdb re-derived calls from the multiplex PCR reads in MiXCR, one entry per CDR3 protein. The top ten clones hold 3% to 4% of a sample with about 610,000 distinct CDR3 sequences, roughly a sixth of them seen once. Sequencing used blood. The receptors here all came from a woman aged 40-49 years with Graves' ophthalmopathy. The CDR3 runs from the conserved cysteine through the conserved F or W. The D gene is left open where the match is weak. Only some rows state a clone size, as once, few, many or a class for expanded clones.

>TRBV11-2|many|TRBJ2-1|.
CASTSSRVLPYNEQFF
TGTGCCAGCACCTCCTCCCGGGTCTTACCTTACAATGAGCAGTTCTTC
>TRBV20-1|many|TRBJ2-1|.
CSARDRKKSSYNEQFF
TGCAGTGCTAGAGATCGCAAGAAGAGCTCCTACAATGAGCAGTTCTTC
>TRBV19|.|TRBJ2-3|TRBD2
CASSWGGLAEPATDTQYF
TGTGCCAGTTCTTGGGGTGGACTAGCGGAACCTGCCACAGATACGCAGTATTTT
>TRBV12-3/TRBV12-4|.|TRBJ2-1|.
CASSFRGALNIQFF
TGTGCCAGCAGTTTTCGGGGGGCACTGAACATTCAGTTCTTC
>TRBV12-3/TRBV12-4|many|TRBJ2-1|.
CASSLAQGWDVHEQFF
TGTGCCAGCAGTTTAGCGCAGGGGTGGGACGTTCATGAGCAGTTCTTC
>TRBV20-1|.|TRBJ1-2|.
CSAIPDLTGASGYTF
TGCAGTGCTATTCCTGACTTGACAGGCGCCTCCGGCTACACCTTC
>TRBV7-9|few|TRBJ2-5|.
CASSSRDGGSGTQYF
TGTGCCAGCAGCTCGAGAGACGGGGGAAGTGGGACCCAGTACTTC
>TRBV7-9|many|TRBJ2-5|.
CASHNSKETQYF
TGTGCCAGCCACAACTCCAAAGAGACCCAGTACTTC
>TRBV20-1|many|TRBJ1-5|.
CSASPEGGVYQPQHF
TGCAGTGCTAGCCCCGAGGGGGGAGTGTATCAGCCCCAGCATTTT
>TRBV12-3/TRBV12-4|.|TRBJ2-3|.
CASRREGTIGTDTQYF
TGTGCCAGCAGGAGAGAAGGGACAATCGGGACAGATACGCAGTATTTT
>TRBV7-9|.|TRBJ2-7|TRBD2
CASTRLAGYEQYF
TGTGCCAGCACCAGACTAGCGGGATACGAGCAGTACTTC
>TRBV10-3|.|TRBJ1-1|.
CAIRPHGFDTEAFF
TGTGCCATCAGGCCCCACGGGTTCGACACTGAAGCTTTCTTT
>TRBV29-1|many|TRBJ1-1|.
CSATDGGPNTEAFF
TGCAGCGCCACAGACGGGGGTCCGAACACTGAAGCTTTCTTT
>TRBV19|few|TRBJ2-1|TRBD2
CASNSGGAPEQFF
TGTGCCAGTAATAGCGGGGGGGCCCCTGAGCAGTTCTTC
>TRBV11-2|many|TRBJ1-1|.
CASSLDLGGGTEAFF
TGTGCCAGCAGCTTGGATTTGGGGGGTGGCACTGAAGCTTTCTTT
>TRBV28|many|TRBJ2-5|TRBD1
CASSQGQGVKTQYF
TGTGCCAGCAGCCAGGGACAGGGCGTTAAGACCCAGTACTTC
>TRBV11-2|many|TRBJ2-7|TRBD1
CASRTGRQGNEQYF
TGTGCCAGCCGTACCGGGCGACAGGGGAACGAGCAGTACTTC
>TRBV19|.|TRBJ2-7|.
CASSSSGTLPGEQYF
TGTGCCAGTAGTTCATCAGGGACTCTCCCGGGCGAGCAGTACTTC
>TRBV7-2|many|TRBJ2-1|.
CASSLDGDRAGGYNEQFF
TGTGCCAGCAGCTTAGATGGGGACAGGGCGGGAGGCTACAATGAGCAGTTCTTC
>TRBV20-1|.|TRBJ2-6|.
CSATGANVLTF
TGCAGCGCTACCGGGGCCAACGTCCTGACTTTC
>TRBV20-1|.|TRBJ2-3|.
CSAKAAGWDTQYF
TGCAGTGCTAAAGCCGCCGGGTGGGATACGCAGTATTTT
>TRBV20-1|few|TRBJ2-5|TRBD2
CSAAGLAEETQYF
TGCAGTGCGGCCGGACTAGCGGAAGAGACCCAGTACTTC
>TRBV30|many|TRBJ2-1|.
CAWSVPGSYNEQFF
TGTGCCTGGAGTGTACCGGGGAGCTACAATGAGCAGTTCTTC
>TRBV6-1|few|TRBJ1-3|.
CASSESGGDTIYF
TGTGCCAGCAGTGAATCCGGGGGGGACACCATATATTTT
>TRBV20-1|.|TRBJ2-4|.
CSARGRGAGAKNIQYF
TGCAGTGCTAGAGGTCGAGGGGCGGGGGCCAAAAACATTCAGTACTTC
>TRBV6-6|many|TRBJ1-5|.
CASSYSGMGNQPQHF
TGTGCCAGCAGTTACTCAGGGATGGGCAATCAGCCCCAGCATTTT
>TRBV7-3|many|TRBJ2-3|TRBD2
CASSPSGTSTDTQYF
TGTGCCAGCAGCCCAAGCGGGACTAGCACAGATACGCAGTATTTT
>TRBV20-1|.|TRBJ1-4|.
CSARDSGGVGEKLFF
TGCAGTGCTAGAGATAGCGGGGGGGTGGGGGAAAAACTGTTTTTT
>TRBV30|few|TRBJ2-2|TRBD2
CAWSTSLEREGFGELFF
TGTGCCTGGAGTACCTCACTAGAGAGGGAGGGGTTCGGGGAGCTGTTTTTT
>TRBV28|many|TRBJ2-5|TRBD2
CASSYRTSWRQETQYF
TGTGCCAGCAGTTATAGGACTAGCTGGAGGCAAGAGACCCAGTACTTC
>TRBV6-1|many|TRBJ2-5|.
CASSEYTETQYF
TGTGCCAGCAGTGAATATACGGAGACCCAGTACTTC
>TRBV19|.|TRBJ1-5|.
CASSMISVMGYQPQHF
TGTGCCAGTAGTATGATTAGTGTGATGGGTTACCAGCCCCAGCATTTT
>TRBV5-1|few|TRBJ2-3|.
CASSLGAGLTDTQYF
TGCGCCAGCAGCTTGGGTGCCGGCCTCACAGATACGCAGTATTTT
>TRBV2|few|TRBJ2-1|.
CASLPWREMNAEQFF
TGTGCCAGCCTCCCGTGGAGGGAGATGAATGCCGAGCAGTTCTTC
>TRBV2|many|TRBJ1-5|TRBD1
CASRDRGSSNQPQHF
TGTGCCAGCAGAGACAGGGGATCTAGCAATCAGCCCCAGCATTTT
>TRBV6-1|many|TRBJ1-3|.
CASRSLSGNTIYF
TGTGCCAGCAGGTCCCTGTCTGGAAACACCATATATTTT
>TRBV20-1|many|TRBJ2-7|.
CSARDLVDGGEQYF
TGCAGTGCTAGAGATCTTGTTGACGGTGGCGAGCAGTACTTC
>TRBV3-1|many|TRBJ2-7|TRBD1
CASSQRDRGYYEQYF
TGTGCCAGCAGCCAACGGGACAGGGGATACTACGAGCAGTACTTC
>TRBV30|few|TRBJ2-2|.
CAWKTQQTTNTGELFF
TGTGCCTGGAAGACCCAGCAGACCACGAACACCGGGGAGCTGTTTTTT